The 5 T cell receptor beta chains listed next were all sequenced from one sample in a study of blood T cell repertoires in COVID-19. TCRdb's table, derived via immunoSEQ multiplex PCR, lists solely in-frame clones and lacks some. Altogether hundreds of thousands of clones are present, 80% to 90% being singletons, with the ten largest covering around 2%. Sequencing input: PBMCs or T cells enriched from blood (not recorded which). Source of these receptors: a woman aged 18-29 years who had recovered from COVID-19.

The chain joins TRBV6-5 to TRBJ1-2; 7 bases are shared with TRBD1. Germline V gene lookup returns CDR1 MNHEY and CDR2 SVGAGI. This CDR3 has 12 amino acids. The V gene end was trimmed by 6 bases and the J gene end by 5 bases; junction bases not matched to a gene: 3. CDR3 in DNA: TGTGCCAGCAGGGAGGGACAGTATGGCTACACCTTC. Protein sequence: CASREGQYGYTF.

This clone is deemed medium-sized. This chain joins TRBV6-1 and TRBJ2-2; 7 bases are shared with TRBD1. The length of the CDR3 is 16 residues. Trimming took 4 bases from V and 1 from J; bases not matched to a gene: 6. Germline assignment: CDR1 MNHNS and CDR2 SASEGT. CDR3 residues: CASSGTTGMNTGELFF. The CDR3 region has the DNA TGTGCCAGCAGTGGCACGACAGGGATGAACACCGGGGAGCTGTTTTTT.

V usage is TRBV30 and J usage is TRBJ1-2; TRBD1 is a possible D gene (6 bases). With 8 bases removed from V and 2 bases from J, the gap between germline ends came to 15 bases. The CDR3 runs 13 residues. Germline V gives CDR1 GTSNPN, CDR2 SVGIG (reference sequence). The DNA for the CDR3 is TGTGCCAGTACAGGGTCCTCCAACTATGGCTACACCTTC. It is translated as CASTGSSNYGYTF.

The chain carries TRBV6-4 and TRBJ2-1, with D unresolved. Trimming left V 4 bases short and J 0 bases short, with 10 bases between. The CDR3 loop spans 15 amino acids. Germline V gene lookup returns CDR1 MRHNA and CDR2 SNTAGT. In DNA, the CDR3 is TGTGCCAGCAGTGTCACCCGGAGCTCCTACAATGAGCAGTTCTTC. It is translated as CASSVTRSSYNEQFF.

The chain links TRBV5-1 to TRBJ1-1, with no clear D. Trimming cost V 1 base and J 1 base, with 8 bases left between them. Germline CDR1 SGHRS, CDR2 YFSETQ. CDR3 length: 14 amino acids. Here the CDR3 reads CASSLNPGNTEAFF. CDR3 coding DNA: TGCGCCAGCAGCTTGAATCCGGGGAACACTGAAGCTTTCTTT. Supplemented by reference TRBV5-1 and TRBJ1-1, the full variable domain reads KAGVTQTPRYLIKTRGQQVTLSCSPISGHRSVSWYQQTPGQGLQFLFEYFSETQRNKGNFPGRFSGRQFSNSRSEMNVSTLELGDSALYLCASSLNPGNTEAFFGQGTRLTVV.